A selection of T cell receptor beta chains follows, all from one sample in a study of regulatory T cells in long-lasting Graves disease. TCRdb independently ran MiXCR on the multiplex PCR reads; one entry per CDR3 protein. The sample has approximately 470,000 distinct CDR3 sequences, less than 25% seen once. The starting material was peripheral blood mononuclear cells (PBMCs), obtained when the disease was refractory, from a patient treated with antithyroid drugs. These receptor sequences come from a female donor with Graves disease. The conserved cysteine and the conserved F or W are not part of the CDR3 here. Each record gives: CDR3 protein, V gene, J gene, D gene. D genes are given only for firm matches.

CDR3: SPARVGEQY
V: TRBV20-1
J: TRBJ2-7
D: -

CDR3: ASRGTTGELF
V: TRBV6-1
J: TRBJ2-2
D: -

CDR3: ASSFLAAHEQY
V: TRBV5-1
J: TRBJ2-7
D: -

CDR3: ASSLSADGEQY
V: TRBV12-3/TRBV12-4
J: TRBJ2-7
D: -

CDR3: ASSYLLAGDTGELF
V: TRBV6-5
J: TRBJ2-2
D: TRBD2

CDR3: ASSQVTLAGEVQETQY
V: TRBV4-2
J: TRBJ2-5
D: TRBD2

CDR3: ASSRGLALEQY
V: TRBV6-1
J: TRBJ2-7
D: TRBD2

CDR3: ASSPTTSLEQY
V: TRBV27
J: TRBJ2-7
D: -

CDR3: ASSMGRLPSSYEQY
V: TRBV19
J: TRBJ2-7
D: -

CDR3: SAIYPAGREGSTGELF
V: TRBV20-1
J: TRBJ2-2
D: -

CDR3: ASSLAGEYTEAF
V: TRBV5-1
J: TRBJ1-1
D: -

CDR3: ASSPRLVAKNIQY
V: TRBV6-1
J: TRBJ2-4
D: -

CDR3: ASSPTAPSEYYEQY
V: TRBV7-9
J: TRBJ2-7
D: -

CDR3: ASSYLGQGNEQY
V: TRBV6-5
J: TRBJ2-7
D: TRBD1

CDR3: ASSYGRSNSGNTIY
V: TRBV6-5
J: TRBJ1-3
D: -

CDR3: ASSLSGRGETQY
V: TRBV7-2
J: TRBJ2-5
D: TRBD2

CDR3: ASSHTSDSYEQY
V: TRBV4-1
J: TRBJ2-7
D: -

CDR3: ASSLGYYTGELF
V: TRBV5-1
J: TRBJ2-2
D: -

CDR3: ASSLASGVNTGELF
V: TRBV7-9
J: TRBJ2-2
D: -

CDR3: ASSSLGRINNEQF
V: TRBV28
J: TRBJ2-1
D: -

CDR3: SVLGTSGRTYEQY
V: TRBV29-1
J: TRBJ2-7
D: TRBD2

CDR3: AWSPAGATHNEQF
V: TRBV30
J: TRBJ2-1
D: -

CDR3: ASNFWTGGTGELF
V: TRBV28
J: TRBJ2-2
D: TRBD1

CDR3: SAGTGGAGNTIY
V: TRBV20-1
J: TRBJ1-3
D: TRBD1

CDR3: SARDPATGRRDGYT
V: TRBV20-1
J: TRBJ1-2
D: TRBD1

CDR3: ASRKTGELF
V: TRBV27
J: TRBJ2-2
D: -

CDR3: ASRLAPLYGELF
V: TRBV27
J: TRBJ2-2
D: TRBD2

CDR3: ASSLITGGDGYT
V: TRBV5-1
J: TRBJ1-2
D: TRBD1

CDR3: ASSLDVRLPEQY
V: TRBV7-2
J: TRBJ2-7
D: -